The T cell receptor (beta chain) described here comes from a study of shared clonotypes between healthy human individuals. The wider study: Each donor had three CD4 naive, three CD4 memory, two CD8 naive and one CD8 memory plate. Findings and caveats of the study: What naive subsets generally showed was a larger estimated richness than memory subsets showed.

V was trimmed by 4 bases and J by 0 bases, leaving 9 bases between them. CDR3 length: 14 amino acids. CDR1 is MNHEY and CDR2 is SMNVEV in the germline V gene (reference sequence). Donors included only healthy HIV-negative adults lacking recent acute infections or vaccinations. About this clone: The antigen remains undetermined.

An assay was performed, and its level was deep. Produced via immunoSEQ multiplex PCR; TCRdb's table is partial and in-frame only. The profile shows about 640,000 clones, 60% to 80% of them singletons. The sequenced material came from memory CD4+ T cells sorted from blood. Subset of the sample: CD45RA-negative fraction. The V call is TRBV27, the J call TRBJ1-1; D is unresolved. The sequence was collected from a woman younger than 45 in good health. CDR3 protein: CASSSKQMNTEAFF. The CDR3 DNA reads as TGTGCCAGCAGTTCGAAGCAGATGAACACTGAAGCTTTCTTT.